The rows below give T cell receptor beta chains drawn from one sample of a study of blood T cell repertoires in COVID-19. Clones were read by immunoSEQ multiplex PCR, and TCRdb kept only the in-frame ones, dropping some. The table includes under 250,000 clones, roughly 80% detected once. Sequenced material: peripheral blood. Every receptor here comes from a woman aged 40 to 55 with active or convalescent COVID-19. The CDR3 runs from the conserved cysteine through the conserved F or W. Each record gives: D gene, J gene, clone size, V gene, CDR3 DNA, CDR3 protein. The D gene is left open where the match is weak. Clone size appears in some rows only: once, few, many, or a class for an expanded clone.

d_call: TRBD2; j_call: TRBJ2-5; clone_size: -; v_call: TRBV19; cdr3_nt: TGTGCCAGTAGTATAGTTCTAGCGGGAGGGCAGACCCAGTACTTC; cdr3_aa: CASSIVLAGGQTQYF
d_call: TRBD1; j_call: TRBJ1-2; clone_size: few; v_call: TRBV30; cdr3_nt: TGTGCCTGGAGTGTCTCCGGGACAGATAACTATGGCTACACCTTC; cdr3_aa: CAWSVSGTDNYGYTF
d_call: -; j_call: TRBJ2-3; clone_size: -; v_call: TRBV19; cdr3_nt: TGTGCCAGTAGTGGAGTCGGTCACAGGGGCACAGATACGCAGTATTTT; cdr3_aa: CASSGVGHRGTDTQYF
d_call: -; j_call: TRBJ1-4; clone_size: -; v_call: TRBV28; cdr3_nt: TGTGCCAGCAGTCCGCCCCCACAGGGCCCACGGGCTAATGAAAAACTGTTTTTT; cdr3_aa: CASSPPPQGPRANEKLFF
d_call: TRBD1; j_call: TRBJ2-7; clone_size: -; v_call: TRBV6-2/TRBV6-3; cdr3_nt: TGTGCCAGCAGTTTCCTCGGACAGGTGAGGTTCTACGAGCAGTACTTC; cdr3_aa: CASSFLGQVRFYEQYF
d_call: TRBD1; j_call: TRBJ2-6; clone_size: -; v_call: TRBV18; cdr3_nt: TGTGCCAGCTCACCAAGACAGGGTGTCTCTGGGGCCAACGTCCTGACTTTC; cdr3_aa: CASSPRQGVSGANVLTF
d_call: TRBD1; j_call: TRBJ2-7; clone_size: -; v_call: TRBV4-3; cdr3_nt: TGCGCCAGCAGCCGGGCTACGGGACAGGGTGCCTACGAGCAGTACTTC; cdr3_aa: CASSRATGQGAYEQYF
d_call: -; j_call: TRBJ1-1; clone_size: -; v_call: TRBV19; cdr3_nt: TGTGCCAGTAGTATAGGGGGGGATGCTGAAGCTTTCTTT; cdr3_aa: CASSIGGDAEAFF
d_call: -; j_call: TRBJ1-4; clone_size: -; v_call: TRBV9; cdr3_nt: TGTGCCAGCAGCGTTGGCAGGGAAACTGAAAAACTGTTTTTT; cdr3_aa: CASSVGRETEKLFF
d_call: TRBD1; j_call: TRBJ2-2; clone_size: -; v_call: TRBV7-9; cdr3_nt: TGTGCCAGCAGCCTATCGACAGGGGCGAACACCGGGGAGCTGTTTTTT; cdr3_aa: CASSLSTGANTGELFF
d_call: -; j_call: TRBJ1-1; clone_size: once; v_call: TRBV6-5; cdr3_nt: TGTGCCAGCAGCCCGCGGTGGAACACTGAAGCTTTCTTT; cdr3_aa: CASSPRWNTEAFF
d_call: -; j_call: TRBJ1-3; clone_size: once; v_call: TRBV30; cdr3_nt: TGTGCCTGGAGTGTCCTGCGTCAGGGGTTTGCTGGAAACACCATATATTTT; cdr3_aa: CAWSVLRQGFAGNTIYF
d_call: TRBD1; j_call: TRBJ1-3; clone_size: -; v_call: TRBV27; cdr3_nt: TGTGCCAGCAGTTCCCTTGACAGGGGGTCGGGAAACACCATATATTTT; cdr3_aa: CASSSLDRGSGNTIYF
d_call: -; j_call: TRBJ2-5; clone_size: -; v_call: TRBV15; cdr3_nt: TGTGCCACCAGCAGAGATCGAGGGCTGGGTTGGGAGACCCAGTACTTC; cdr3_aa: CATSRDRGLGWETQYF
d_call: -; j_call: TRBJ2-5; clone_size: -; v_call: TRBV2; cdr3_nt: TGTGCCAGCAGCCCGACTGAGGGGACTCGGGAGACCCAGTACTTC; cdr3_aa: CASSPTEGTRETQYF
d_call: -; j_call: TRBJ2-7; clone_size: -; v_call: TRBV24-1; cdr3_nt: TGTGCCACCAGTGATTCAGCCTACGAGCAGTACTTC; cdr3_aa: CATSDSAYEQYF
d_call: TRBD1; j_call: TRBJ1-2; clone_size: -; v_call: TRBV7-3; cdr3_nt: TGTGCCAGCAGCCTGCGGACAGGGGGGTCAACTAACTATGGCTACACCTTC; cdr3_aa: CASSLRTGGSTNYGYTF
d_call: TRBD1; j_call: TRBJ2-1; clone_size: -; v_call: TRBV9; cdr3_nt: TGTGCCAGCAGCCTCAGGGACAGGGGATATACCCTGGGTGAGCAGTTCTTC; cdr3_aa: CASSLRDRGYTLGEQFF
d_call: -; j_call: TRBJ1-3; clone_size: -; v_call: TRBV19; cdr3_nt: TGTGCCAGTAGTATGGAGGGAACTCTCTCTGGAAACACCATATATTTT; cdr3_aa: CASSMEGTLSGNTIYF
d_call: TRBD1; j_call: TRBJ2-3; clone_size: -; v_call: TRBV6-5; cdr3_nt: TGTGCCAGCAGTACGCAGGGTTCGACAGGGGATACGCAGTATTTT; cdr3_aa: CASSTQGSTGDTQYF
d_call: -; j_call: TRBJ2-3; clone_size: -; v_call: TRBV7-2; cdr3_nt: TGTGCCAGCAGCGTGAACCGGGACATAGCGCAGTATTTT; cdr3_aa: CASSVNRDIAQYF
d_call: TRBD2; j_call: TRBJ2-2; clone_size: -; v_call: TRBV4-2; cdr3_nt: TGTGCCAGCAGCCGGAGGACTAGCGGGGGCTCGACGAACACCGGGGAGCTGTTTTTT; cdr3_aa: CASSRRTSGGSTNTGELFF
d_call: TRBD1; j_call: TRBJ2-6; clone_size: -; v_call: TRBV6-4; cdr3_nt: TGTGCCAGCAGTGACTCAGGCAGGGGGCCCCCATCTGGGGCCAACGTCCTGACTTTC; cdr3_aa: CASSDSGRGPPSGANVLTF
d_call: -; j_call: TRBJ2-5; clone_size: -; v_call: TRBV7-9; cdr3_nt: TGTGCCAGCAGCCTCGGTGGGGGGTCTCAAGAGACCCAGTACTTC; cdr3_aa: CASSLGGGSQETQYF
d_call: TRBD2; j_call: TRBJ2-7; clone_size: -; v_call: TRBV27; cdr3_nt: TGTGCCAGCAGTTTACGACTAGCGGGACTCTACGAGCAGTACTTC; cdr3_aa: CASSLRLAGLYEQYF
d_call: -; j_call: TRBJ1-4; clone_size: -; v_call: TRBV6-5; cdr3_nt: TGTGCCAGCAGTTACCCGGGAGGGGGAGCTAATGAAAAACTGTTTTTT; cdr3_aa: CASSYPGGGANEKLFF
d_call: -; j_call: TRBJ2-5; clone_size: -; v_call: TRBV10-3; cdr3_nt: TGTGCCATCAGTGACCCATCTAGGGGGTTGCAAGAGACCCAGTACTTC; cdr3_aa: CAISDPSRGLQETQYF
d_call: TRBD1; j_call: TRBJ1-1; clone_size: -; v_call: TRBV11-3; cdr3_nt: TGTGCCAGCAGCTTAAAGGGGGCGCGTCCTTTGAACACTGAAGCTTTCTTT; cdr3_aa: CASSLKGARPLNTEAFF
d_call: -; j_call: TRBJ1-5; clone_size: -; v_call: TRBV6-2/TRBV6-3; cdr3_nt: TGTGCCAGCAGTAACAGGGTGGGTTATCAGCCCCAGCATTTT; cdr3_aa: CASSNRVGYQPQHF
d_call: TRBD1; j_call: TRBJ1-3; clone_size: -; v_call: TRBV19; cdr3_nt: TGTGCCAGTAGTGGGGGACAGGGGGCCGTCAACACCATATATTTT; cdr3_aa: CASSGGQGAVNTIYF
d_call: -; j_call: TRBJ2-1; clone_size: -; v_call: TRBV2; cdr3_nt: TGTGCCAGCAGTGGGAGCTCCTACAATGAGCAGTTCTTC; cdr3_aa: CASSGSSYNEQFF
d_call: TRBD2; j_call: TRBJ2-7; clone_size: -; v_call: TRBV11-2; cdr3_nt: TGTGCCAGCAGCGTGACTAGCGGGATAAACTACGAGCAGTACTTC; cdr3_aa: CASSVTSGINYEQYF
d_call: -; j_call: TRBJ1-1; clone_size: -; v_call: TRBV28; cdr3_nt: TGTGCCAGCAGAGAACAGGGAAACACTGAAGCTTTCTTT; cdr3_aa: CASREQGNTEAFF
d_call: -; j_call: TRBJ1-6; clone_size: -; v_call: TRBV27; cdr3_nt: TGTGCCAGCAGTACCCTCAGGGTCTCCTATAATTCACCCCTCCACTTT; cdr3_aa: CASSTLRVSYNSPLHF
d_call: TRBD2; j_call: TRBJ2-3; clone_size: -; v_call: TRBV30; cdr3_nt: TGTGCCTGGGCTAGCGGCGGGGATACGCAGTATTTT; cdr3_aa: CAWASGGDTQYF
d_call: -; j_call: TRBJ2-6; clone_size: -; v_call: TRBV20-1; cdr3_nt: TGCAGTGCTAGTTTCCTCCCAGGGGCTGGGGCCAACGTCCTGACTTTC; cdr3_aa: CSASFLPGAGANVLTF
d_call: TRBD2; j_call: TRBJ2-3; clone_size: once; v_call: TRBV5-1; cdr3_nt: TGCGCCAGCAGCCTCCAGACTAGCCCCAAGATCACAGATACGCAGTATTTT; cdr3_aa: CASSLQTSPKITDTQYF
d_call: -; j_call: TRBJ1-3; clone_size: -; v_call: TRBV7-3; cdr3_nt: TGTGCCAGCAGCTTACTCCCGGGGAGAGGGAGCTCTGGAAACACCATATATTTT; cdr3_aa: CASSLLPGRGSSGNTIYF
d_call: -; j_call: TRBJ2-7; clone_size: -; v_call: TRBV3-1/TRBV3-2; cdr3_nt: TGTGCCAGCAGCCAAGTCACGGCGGTTGGCGAGCAGTACTTC; cdr3_aa: CASSQVTAVGEQYF
d_call: TRBD1; j_call: TRBJ1-4; clone_size: -; v_call: TRBV4-3; cdr3_nt: TGCGCCAGCAGCCAAGCTCAGACAGGGGACGGTGAAAAACTGTTTTTT; cdr3_aa: CASSQAQTGDGEKLFF
d_call: TRBD1; j_call: TRBJ2-2; clone_size: -; v_call: TRBV28; cdr3_nt: TGTGCCAGCAGTCTCGGGACAGTGAACACCGGGGAGCTGTTTTTT; cdr3_aa: CASSLGTVNTGELFF
d_call: -; j_call: TRBJ1-1; clone_size: -; v_call: TRBV9; cdr3_nt: TGTGCCAGCAGCGTAAAGGGGAATGAAGCTTTCTTT; cdr3_aa: CASSVKGNEAFF
d_call: -; j_call: TRBJ1-1; clone_size: -; v_call: TRBV5-1; cdr3_nt: TGCGCCAGCAGCTTGGCCGGCCGGGGTGGATACACTGAAGCTTTCTTT; cdr3_aa: CASSLAGRGGYTEAFF
d_call: TRBD2; j_call: TRBJ2-1; clone_size: -; v_call: TRBV14; cdr3_nt: TGTGCCAGCAGCCAAGATCGGTTCTGGGACCCGGGACTAGGTCGTTACAATGAGCAGTTCTTC; cdr3_aa: CASSQDRFWDPGLGRYNEQFF
d_call: TRBD1; j_call: TRBJ2-2; clone_size: -; v_call: TRBV19; cdr3_nt: TGTGCCAGTAGTATCAGGGGGACGTGGTCCGGGGAGCTGTTTTTT; cdr3_aa: CASSIRGTWSGELFF
d_call: TRBD1; j_call: TRBJ1-1; clone_size: few; v_call: TRBV24-1; cdr3_nt: TGTGCCACCAGTGATTTAGGGGGCAGGGTAGCTTTCTTT; cdr3_aa: CATSDLGGRVAFF
d_call: -; j_call: TRBJ1-4; clone_size: -; v_call: TRBV7-3; cdr3_nt: TGTGCCAGCAGCTTAAGGCCTCTTTCAACTAATGAAAAACTGTTTTTT; cdr3_aa: CASSLRPLSTNEKLFF
d_call: TRBD1; j_call: TRBJ2-3; clone_size: -; v_call: TRBV7-2; cdr3_nt: TGTGCCAGCAGCTTCCAGGGGGCAGATACGCAGTATTTT; cdr3_aa: CASSFQGADTQYF
d_call: TRBD2; j_call: TRBJ2-1; clone_size: once; v_call: TRBV5-6; cdr3_nt: TGTGCCAGCAGCTTGTTTTACCTAGCGGGAGAATTTGCGAGCGAGCAGTTCTTC; cdr3_aa: CASSLFYLAGEFASEQFF
d_call: -; j_call: TRBJ2-3; clone_size: -; v_call: TRBV2; cdr3_nt: TGTGCCAGCAGCTTAAGGAGTGGTGATACGCAGTATTTT; cdr3_aa: CASSLRSGDTQYF
d_call: TRBD2; j_call: TRBJ2-3; clone_size: -; v_call: TRBV4-1; cdr3_nt: TGCGCCAGCAGCCAAGACGGACTAGCGGGAGCATCGCAGTATTTT; cdr3_aa: CASSQDGLAGASQYF
d_call: TRBD2; j_call: TRBJ2-1; clone_size: -; v_call: TRBV20-1; cdr3_nt: TGCAGAGCGGGGGGGTATAATGAGCAGTTCTTC; cdr3_aa: CRAGGYNEQFF
d_call: TRBD2; j_call: TRBJ2-3; clone_size: few; v_call: TRBV7-3; cdr3_nt: TGTGCCAGCGGGACTAGCCGTACAGATACGCAGTATTTT; cdr3_aa: CASGTSRTDTQYF